The TCR beta chain under discussion was sequenced for a study of cytomegalovirus exposure and HLA in healthy donors (dated by TCRdb to the late 2010s). Describing the broader study: According to a later analysis, one platform produced both the roughly 110 validation repertoires and the approximately 670 repertoires of the first cohort. High-throughput TCR immunosequencing, statistical association of individual TCRs with disease status, and machine learning were combined to predict cytomegalovirus infection status. The study aimed to test whether signatures of past pathogen exposure could be identified by cataloging public T cell receptors. Besides the first cohort of approximately 670 subjects, a separate validation cohort made up of 90 to 150 different subjects was used.

On this clone itself: Its antigen is unknown. Base quality data are lacking; no much larger clone is found one base away.

General findings and caveats noted by the study authors: The study gave a list of 150 to 200 TCR beta chains associated with cytomegalovirus. According to the authors, the approach could potentially be generalized to other disease states and immunological phenotypes. A later analysis lacked HLA typing for the validation cohort, so it scored co-occurrence in that cohort across all 120 or so repertoires. Across donors, most TCR sequences were observed very rarely, whereas some public TCRs were present in many individuals. Cytomegalovirus status was reported to be diagnosed by the classifier with high specificity and sensitivity in both the original and validation cohorts. Subsequent analysis determined that TCRs grouped into clusters in the first cohort also showed a tendency toward co-occurrence across the 120 or so validation repertoires, and approximately 94% of cluster scores exceeded 0. In vitro tests confirmed that a few of the cytomegalovirus-associated TCR beta chains recognize cytomegalovirus antigens.

The donors were included in the validation cohort of 130 or so subjects, a group kept apart from the roughly 730-subject first cohort. The CDR3 contains 12 residues, cysteine and phenylalanine counted. Only the CDR3 portion is preserved as DNA: 36 bases, with reading frame beginning at the first base. Trimming costs V 9 bases and J 1 base, and their ends lie 6 bases apart. The germline V gene supplies CDR1 SNHLY and CDR2 FYNNEI. Libraries were made using the immunoSEQ multiplex PCR assay. Processing in the source paper ran as follows. A statistical classification framework was built for diagnosing cytomegalovirus status from the catalog of TCR beta chain sequences. TCRdb carries this immuneACCESS record with in-frame sequences only. Its versions omit some clonotypes, under half of them owing to an unresolved V gene in the studies checked, with the rest unexplained. V, J and clone size were drawn from that table, and D and trimming were deduced from the DNA. The sample data list 150,000 or so clones, and around 90% of these were observed just once. Of the sample, about 6.7% is held by the ten largest clones.

This sequence was found in a woman in her thirties in good health and CMV-seropositive. Material for sequencing was PBMCs. The chain is made from TRBV2 and TRBJ2-2, with a weak D call of TRBD1 (6 bases match). The nucleotide sequence reads as follows: TGTGCCAGGACAGGGAACACCGGGGAGCTGTTTTTT. The resulting protein is CARTGNTGELFF.